This TCR beta chain was sequenced during a study of cytomegalovirus exposure and HLA in healthy donors. The count of this clone is one. This CDR3 comprises 16 residues. With V trimmed by 0 bases and J by 8 bases, 12 bases remained unmatched. Germline V gene data show CDR1 as MNHEY and CDR2 as SVGAGI. The PCR had 60 Vbeta and 13 Jbeta primers. Some clones are missing from TCRdb's copy, which holds only in-frame ones; the method was immunoSEQ multiplex PCR. The sample includes roughly 110,000 clones, around 80% of them seen just once. The TCR sequence derives from a young man in good health and CMV-seropositive. The sample comprised PBMCs. The chain links TRBV6-5 to TRBJ1-2, with 7 bases matching TRBD1. CDR3 nucleotides: TGTGCCAGCAGTTACTCAAGGACAGGTTCGATTACGGGCTACACCTTC. This gives the protein CASSYSRTGSITGYTF.